This T cell receptor beta chain was recorded in a study of cytomegalovirus exposure and HLA in healthy donors. Study-wide points: Highly shared variants forming one cluster were likely a sequencing artifact. CMV serostatus was the only recorded immune exposure for donors.

The PCR employed 60 Vbeta primers together with 13 Jbeta primers. Here immunoSEQ multiplex PCR was the method, and the copy in TCRdb shows in-frame clones only, minus some. The sample lists 150,000 or so clones; roughly 80% were seen once. Trimming removed 4 bases from V and 6 bases from J, with 19 bases in between. The CDR3 is 16 amino acids. The V gene's germline CDR1 is ENHRY and CDR2 SYGVKD. This clone was seen a single time. As yet, its antigen is unknown. The genes are TRBV10-3 and TRBJ1-3; D not resolved. This TCR was recovered from a male donor in good health and CMV-seropositive. The sample was PBMCs. CDR3: CAISASFGNRENTIYF. The CDR3 DNA reads TGTGCCATCAGTGCCAGCTTTGGGAATCGGGAAAACACCATATATTTT.